A single sample is the source of the 21 T cell receptor beta chains below, sequenced in a study of shared clonotypes between healthy human individuals. Using immunoSEQ multiplex PCR, the repertoire was profiled, and TCRdb retains in-frame clones only, with some absent. Of about 2 million clones listed, about 95% are singletons. The naive CD8 fraction comprised CD45RO-negative cells positively selected for CCR7 and excluded terminally differentiated effector memory CD45RA+ cells. Sequencing was carried out using naive CD8+ T cells sorted from blood. The source of these receptors is a man younger than 30 in good health.

This clone was recorded once. The rearrangement uses TRBV29-1 and TRBJ1-5; D might be TRBD1 (6 bases). The CDR3 totals 12 residues. Trimming stripped 6 bases from V and 7 bases from J, with 13 bases between. In germline, CDR1 is SQVTM, CDR2 ANQGSEA. Here the CDR3 reads CSVAEGEQPQHF. The CDR3 DNA is TGCAGCGTAGCAGAGGGGGAGCAGCCCCAGCATTTT.

This sequence joins TRBV5-6 and TRBJ2-1; 9 bases map to TRBD1. V was clipped by 2 bases and J by 5 bases; unmatched bases: 5. Germline V CDR1 and CDR2: SGHDT, YYEEEE. The CDR3 is 15 residues long. In nucleotides, the CDR3 is TGTGCCAGCAGCTTCGGGACAGGGATACACAATGAGCAGTTCTTC. As protein: CASSFGTGIHNEQFF. Combining the CDR3 with reference TRBV5-6 and TRBJ2-1 gives the whole variable domain DAGVTQSPTHLIKTRGQQVTLRCSPKSGHDTVSWYQQALGQGPQFIFQYYEEEERQRGNFPDRFSGHQFPNYSSELNVNALLLGDSALYLCASSFGTGIHNEQFFGPGTRLTVL.

Concerning this clone itself: One end of the junction varies from germline; a read error may be responsible. The chain employs TRBV30 and TRBJ1-1; no firm D call. The CDR3 spans 13 residues. The germline CDR1 and CDR2 sequences are GTSNPN and SVGIG (reference sequence). The CDR3 is CARSVGRNTEAFF. Here the CDR3 DNA reads TGTGCCCGGAGTGTAGGTCGAAACACTGAAGCTTTCTTT.

The chain has TRBV13 and TRBJ2-1, with 7 bases aligning to TRBD1. After removal of 1 base from V and 5 bases from J, the junction contained 5 bases not matched to a gene. This CDR3 contains 15 residues. Per the germline V gene, CDR1 is PRHDT and CDR2 is FYEKMQ (reference sequence). The CDR3 DNA follows: TGTGCCAGCAGCTTAGATGGACAGGCCAACAATGAGCAGTTCTTC. This translates into CASSLDGQANNEQFF.

In its sample, this clone was seen once. The chain is built from TRBV6-1 and TRBJ2-7, with D maybe TRBD1 (5 bases). In germline, CDR1 is MNHNS, CDR2 SASEGT. The CDR3 has 12 residues. Trimming shortened V by 7 bases and J by 1 base, and 8 bases separated the two germline ends. The CDR3 is CASTDTSYEQYF. The CDR3 DNA follows: TGTGCCAGCACGGACACGTCCTACGAGCAGTACTTC.

The chain is built from TRBV9 and TRBJ2-1; D is undetermined. Germline-derived CDR1 and CDR2 are SGDLS and YYNGEE. This CDR3 is built from 15 residues. Trimming took off 4 bases at V and 3 bases at J, with 14 bases between the two ends. The CDR3 nucleotides are TGTGCCAGCAGCCCACCTGAGTGGGGCTACAATGAGCAGTTCTTC. This codes for CASSPPEWGYNEQFF.

The V gene is TRBV2, the J gene TRBJ2-2, with D tentatively TRBD2 (7 bases). Germline CDR1 and CDR2: SNHLY and FYNNEI. This CDR3 has 17 residues. The V and J ends lost 4 bases and 0 bases respectively, with 15 bases between them. In DNA, the CDR3 is TGTGCCAGCAGTGTAACGAGGGGGGGAGCGAACACCGGGGAGCTGTTTTTT. It specifies CASSVTRGGANTGELFF.

The gene calls are TRBV27 and TRBJ2-2; 12 bases fit TRBD2. Germline V lookup: CDR1 MNHEY, CDR2 SMNVEV (reference sequence). The CDR3 runs 16 residues. Losses at the gene ends were 5 bases for V and 8 bases for J; bases not matched to a gene: 9. This CDR3 is CASSPWTSGDRGELFF. The CDR3 coding sequence is TGTGCCAGCAGTCCTTGGACTAGCGGGGATAGGGGGGAGCTGTTTTTT.

The chain carries TRBV6-6 and TRBJ2-7; the match to TRBD1 covers 7 bases. Per germline, CDR1 MNHNY and CDR2 SVGAGI (reference sequence). CDR3 length: 14 amino acids. V shed 6 bases, J shed 2 bases, and the junction held 7 bases outside the gene matches. The CDR3 sequence is CASRQRDRAYEQYF. CDR3 DNA sequence: TGTGCCAGCAGGCAACGGGACAGAGCCTACGAGCAGTACTTC.

The V gene is TRBV4-2, the J gene TRBJ1-3, with TRBD1 matching 7 bases. The length of the CDR3 is 18 residues. The germline gives CDR1 LGHNA, CDR2 YNFKEQ. After removal of 0 bases from V and 6 bases from J, the junction contained 14 bases not matched to a gene. Here the CDR3 DNA reads TGTGCCAGCAGCCAAGACAGGGGGGATTTCCTACTGTTAAACACCATATATTTT. Protein: CASSQDRGDFLLLNTIYF.

This clone was observed a single time. This chain joins TRBV4-3 and TRBJ1-1; D is possibly TRBD1 (5 bases). The CDR3 consists of 15 residues. Trimming cost V 2 bases and J 0 bases, with 10 bases left between them. From germline, CDR1 is LGHNA and CDR2 YSLEER. The CDR3 protein is CASSQTLGLNTEAFF. The CDR3 DNA reads as TGCGCCAGCAGCCAAACGCTGGGGCTGAACACTGAAGCTTTCTTT.

J is TRBJ1-6 and V is TRBV30; D gene unclear. The CDR3 extends over 14 amino acids. CDR1 and CDR2 (germline): GTSNPN, SVGIG (reference sequence). The V gene lost 2 bases and the J gene lost 7 bases, with 12 bases spanning the gap. CDR3 in DNA: TGTGCCTGGAGTTACGGCGAGACGAATTCACCCCTCCACTTT. Encoded protein: CAWSYGETNSPLHF.

This clone was seen once. The chain carries TRBV7-9 and TRBJ2-7; D not certain. The CDR3 length is 12 residues. The V end was cut by 5 bases, the J end by 5 bases, with 10 bases between. Germline V gene data show CDR1 as SEHNR and CDR2 as FQNEAQ (reference sequence). This CDR3 is CASSVLADEQYF. The CDR3 region has the DNA TGTGCCAGCAGCGTCTTGGCCGACGAGCAGTACTTC.

V and J are TRBV28 and TRBJ2-5, with 8 nucleotides matching TRBD1. V gave up 4 bases and J gave up 3 bases; unmatched junction bases: 4. Germline V gene data show CDR1 as MDHEN and CDR2 as SYDVKM. The CDR3 consists of 14 residues. CDR3 DNA sequence: TGTGCCAGCAGTTGGACAGGGTTCGAAGAGACCCAGTACTTC. It codes for CASSWTGFEETQYF.

The chain couples TRBV7-9 to TRBJ2-7, with TRBD1 as a possible D gene (5 bases). Trimming removed 0 bases at V and 3 bases at J, with 9 bases between. This CDR3 has 14 residues. Germline CDR1 and CDR2: SEHNR and FQNEAQ (reference sequence). The DNA of the CDR3 is TGTGCCAGCAGCTTAGCCATACAGGACTACGAGCAGTACTTC. Protein: CASSLAIQDYEQYF. The whole variable domain, filled in from reference TRBV7-9 and TRBJ2-7, reads DTGVSQNPRHKITKRGQNVTFRCDPISEHNRLYWYRQTLGQGPEFLTYFQNEAQLEKSRLLSDRFSAERPKGSFSTLEIQRTEQGDSAMYLCASSLAIQDYEQYFGPGTRLTVT.

The chain employs TRBV6-5 and TRBJ2-7; 7 bases agree with TRBD2. V dropped 2 bases and J dropped 6; count of bases not matched to a gene: 7. Germline values: CDR1 MNHEY, CDR2 SVGAGI. This CDR3 comprises 14 residues. CDR3 protein: CASSYRGEDFEQYF. The CDR3 DNA sequence: TGTGCCAGCAGTTACCGGGGGGAGGACTTCGAGCAGTACTTC.

On this clone itself: The same CDR3 also results from other DNA sequences found in this sample. The rearrangement uses TRBV10-3 and TRBJ1-1, with unresolved D. V was clipped by 3 bases and J by 1 base, with 6 bases between them. The CDR3 contains 13 residues. Germline CDR1 and CDR2: ENHRY and SYGVKD. The CDR3 sequence: CAISDLGNTEAFF. CDR3 nucleotide sequence: TGTGCCATCAGTGATTTGGGGAACACTGAAGCTTTCTTT.

The rearrangement uses TRBV9 and TRBJ2-2; 15 bases map to TRBD2. The CDR3 consists of 18 residues. Unmatched junction bases numbered 9, after V lost 3 bases and J lost 6 bases. Germline assignment: CDR1 SGDLS and CDR2 YYNGEE. The CDR3 loop is CASSDPGTSGRNAGELFF. DNA of the CDR3: TGTGCCAGCAGCGACCCCGGGACTAGCGGGAGGAATGCCGGGGAGCTGTTTTTT.

V and J are TRBV5-6 and TRBJ2-7; 7 bases fit TRBD1. The trim removed 0 bases at V and 2 bases at J, leaving 2 bases unmatched. Per germline, CDR1 SGHDT and CDR2 YYEEEE. The CDR3 spans 14 residues. The CDR3 sequence is CASSLAGQTYEQYF. The CDR3 DNA sequence: TGTGCCAGCAGCTTGGCGGGACAGACCTACGAGCAGTACTTC. Combining the CDR3 with reference TRBV5-6 and TRBJ2-7 gives the whole variable domain DAGVTQSPTHLIKTRGQQVTLRCSPKSGHDTVSWYQQALGQGPQFIFQYYEEEERQRGNFPDRFSGHQFPNYSSELNVNALLLGDSALYLCASSLAGQTYEQYFGPGTRLTVT.

The V and J genes are TRBV7-6 and TRBJ2-7; D may match TRBD1 or TRBD2 (5 bases each). The CDR3 contains 15 residues. V was shortened by 4 bases and J by 0 bases, with 13 bases between the two germline ends. Germline lookup yields CDR1 SGHVS and CDR2 FNYEAQ. As DNA, the CDR3 is TGTGCCAGCAGCTCCTTCTCAGGGAGCTCCTACGAGCAGTACTTC. This encodes CASSSFSGSSYEQYF. Together with reference TRBV7-6 and TRBJ2-7, the CDR3 gives the full variable domain: GAGVSQSPRYKVTKRGQDVALRCDPISGHVSLYWYRQALGQGPEFLTYFNYEAQQDKSGLPNDRFSAERPEGSISTLTIQRTEQRDSAMYRCASSSFSGSSYEQYFGPGTRLTVT.

This clone was observed a few times. The gene calls are TRBV7-8 and TRBJ2-7; D ambiguous. The V gene's germline CDR1 is SGHVS and CDR2 FQNEAQ. V gave up 1 base and J gave up 5 bases, with 24 bases separating them. This CDR3 has 18 residues. CDR3 in amino acids: CASSLGLAGSSVSNEQYF. CDR3 bases: TGTGCCAGCAGCTTAGGTCTGGCAGGATCATCGGTATCGAACGAGCAGTACTTC.